This T cell receptor beta chain is drawn from a study of blood T cell repertoires in COVID-19. Study details: Acute and convalescent COVID-19 samples came from the United States, Italy and Spain. PBMCs, B-cell-depleted T cells, or T cells were the source of the cDNA or gDNA that made up the material.

The CDR3 is made up of 15 amino acids. The germline gives CDR1 DFQATT, CDR2 SNEGSKA (reference sequence). V lost 3 bases, J lost 6 bases, and 15 bases lay in between. Under the authors' procedure: Amplification of reference gene primers was used by the study to estimate nucleated cell counts. The method was immunoSEQ multiplex PCR; TCRdb's version includes in-frame clones alone and lacks a portion of them. The V and J calls and clone size come from that table; D and trimming were worked out from the DNA. The repertoire holds 150,000 to 200,000 clones, with 85% to 90% as singletons. The genes are TRBV20-1 and TRBJ1-6; possibly TRBD1 for D (5 bases). This clonotype was sampled from a man in his forties with active or convalescent COVID-19. The material sequenced was peripheral blood. The CDR3 loop is CSASRVAGTNSPLHF. CDR3 coding DNA: TGCAGTGCTAGTCGTGTCGCGGGGACTAATTCACCCCTCCACTTT.